The next 4 T cell receptor beta chains were all read from a single sample in a study of blood T cells in healthy people across ages. Next came a second PCR, run for about 7 to 11 cycles, which used a sample-barcoded 5' primer along with a J-beta primer mix. TCRdb used MiXCR to reprocess the 5' RACE reads, holding one entry per CDR3 protein. The data show around 1.5 million distinct CDR3 sequences, 42% seen once. Material: blood. These receptors were obtained from a woman under 30 in good health.

This chain joins TRBV5-6 and TRBJ2-1, with TRBD2 matching 10 bases. V dropped 5 bases and J dropped 2; count of bases not matched to a gene: 4. Germline values: CDR1 SGHDT, CDR2 YYEEEE. This CDR3 is 15 amino acids long. The CDR3 DNA sequence: TGTGCCAGCAGACCCCTAGCGGGAGCCTACAATGAGCAGTTCTTC. Translation: CASRPLAGAYNEQFF.

This chain connects TRBV7-9 to TRBJ1-2; no clear D gene. Trimming pared 5 bases from V and 4 bases from J, leaving 17 bases between. The CDR3 has 15 amino acids. Per the germline V gene, CDR1 is SEHNR and CDR2 is FQNEAQ (reference sequence). The CDR3 bases are TGTGCCAGCAGCGAAAGTATCCTCGGGCTCTATGGCTACACCTTC. Translated: CASSESILGLYGYTF.

As regards this clonotype: Without the conserved terminal phenylalanine or tryptophan, this CDR3 likely stems from a read error. The gene calls are TRBV5-1 and TRBJ1-2; TRBD1 matches at 9 bases. This CDR3 has 16 amino acids. V dropped 4 bases and J dropped 8; count of bases not matched to a gene: 15. Germline V gene lookup returns CDR1 SGHRS and CDR2 YFSETQ. The CDR3 sequence: CASSRQQDRGPAGYTL. CDR3 sequence (DNA): TGCGCCAGCAGCCGGCAGCAGGACAGGGGCCCGGCCGGCTACACCTTA.

The V and J genes are TRBV7-2 and TRBJ2-2; D uncertain. CDR1 and CDR2 (germline): SGHTA, FQGNSA. Trimming left V 4 bases short and J 4 bases short, with 19 bases between. The CDR3 loop spans 17 amino acids. CDR3 sequence: CASSSVVAGLTTGELFF. DNA of the CDR3: TGTGCCAGCAGCTCAGTAGTAGCTGGTCTCACCACCGGGGAGCTGTTTTTT.